There are many counts of the clone carrying this T cell receptor (beta chain). The antigen is undetermined. Template material for TCR beta VDJ and CDR3 profiling consisted of genomic DNA. From the reads, TCRdb called clonotypes with MiXCR, one entry per CDR3 protein. The sample has around 250,000 distinct CDR3 sequences; roughly three fifths are singletons. The source of the sample is a study of CD8+CD57+ T cells in acquired aplastic anemia. As for the study in general: Yields of DNA that came from sorted CD4+ and CD8+ cells averaged roughly 3.2 ug. Study observations and caveats: A significant difference in CD8+ Simpson's diversity between patients and controls was not found. Overlapping CD8+ CDR3 repertoires of patients and controls contained twenty-nine shared sequences.

The sequenced sample consisted of sorted CD4+, CD8+, or CD8+CD57+ T cells (not recorded which) from PBMCs. The sequence derives from a human donor with severe aplastic anemia or a healthy control (not recorded which).

CDR3 sequence (DNA): TGCGCCAGCAGCTTGACAGGGGAAGACATTCAGTACTTC. Protein product: CASSLTGEDIQYF. The rearrangement joins TRBV5-1 to TRBJ2-4; 7 bases align to TRBD1. After removal of 1 base from V and 8 bases from J, the junction contained 3 bases not matched to a gene. CDR1 and CDR2 (germline): SGHRS, YFSETQ. The CDR3 sequence is 13 residues long.